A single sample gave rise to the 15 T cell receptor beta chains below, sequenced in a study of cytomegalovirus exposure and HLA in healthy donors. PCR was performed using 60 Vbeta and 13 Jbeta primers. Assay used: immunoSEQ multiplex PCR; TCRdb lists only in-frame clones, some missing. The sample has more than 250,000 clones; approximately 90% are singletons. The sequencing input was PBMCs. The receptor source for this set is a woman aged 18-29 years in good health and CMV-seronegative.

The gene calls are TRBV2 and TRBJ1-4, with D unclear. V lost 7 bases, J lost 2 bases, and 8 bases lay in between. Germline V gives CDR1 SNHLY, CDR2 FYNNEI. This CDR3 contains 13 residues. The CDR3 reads CASIRLTNEKLFF. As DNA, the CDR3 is TGTGCCAGCATTAGACTGACTAATGAAAAACTGTTTTTT.

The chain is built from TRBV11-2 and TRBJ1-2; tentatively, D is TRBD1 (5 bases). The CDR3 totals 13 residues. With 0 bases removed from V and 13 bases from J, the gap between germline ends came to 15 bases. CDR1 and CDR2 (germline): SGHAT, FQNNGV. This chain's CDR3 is CASSLDLVGVSTF. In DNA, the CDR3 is TGTGCCAGCAGCTTAGACTTGGTAGGGGTGAGCACCTTC.

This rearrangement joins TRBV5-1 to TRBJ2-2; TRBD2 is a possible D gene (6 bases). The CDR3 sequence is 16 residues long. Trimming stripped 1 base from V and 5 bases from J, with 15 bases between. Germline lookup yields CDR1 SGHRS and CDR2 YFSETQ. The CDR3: CASSLTLGGVTGELFF. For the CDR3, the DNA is TGCGCCAGCAGCTTGACCTTAGGCGGGGTAACCGGGGAGCTGTTTTTT.

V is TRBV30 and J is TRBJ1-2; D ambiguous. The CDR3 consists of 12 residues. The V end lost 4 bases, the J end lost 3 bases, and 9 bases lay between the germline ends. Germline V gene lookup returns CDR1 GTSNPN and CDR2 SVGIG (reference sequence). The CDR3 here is CAWKVEDYGYTF. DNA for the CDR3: TGTGCCTGGAAAGTAGAAGACTATGGCTACACCTTC.

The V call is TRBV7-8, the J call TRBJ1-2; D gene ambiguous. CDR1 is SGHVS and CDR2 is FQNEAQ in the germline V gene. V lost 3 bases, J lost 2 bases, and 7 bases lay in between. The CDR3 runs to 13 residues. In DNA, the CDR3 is TGTGCCAGCAGCTTCCCGCAGAACTATGGCTACACCTTC. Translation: CASSFPQNYGYTF.

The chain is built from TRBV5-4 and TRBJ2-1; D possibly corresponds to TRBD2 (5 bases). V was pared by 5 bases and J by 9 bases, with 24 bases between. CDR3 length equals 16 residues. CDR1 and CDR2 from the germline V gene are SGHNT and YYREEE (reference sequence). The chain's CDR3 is CASSPEGASLKLEQFF. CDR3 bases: TGTGCCAGCAGTCCCGAGGGAGCGAGTCTAAAACTTGAGCAGTTCTTC.

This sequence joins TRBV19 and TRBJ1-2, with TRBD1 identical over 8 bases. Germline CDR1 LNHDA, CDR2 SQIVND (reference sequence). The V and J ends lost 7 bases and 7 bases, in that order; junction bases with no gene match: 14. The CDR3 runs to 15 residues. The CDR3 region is CASTIQGQGVAGYTF. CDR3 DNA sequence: TGTGCCAGTACTATTCAAGGACAGGGAGTGGCTGGCTACACCTTC.

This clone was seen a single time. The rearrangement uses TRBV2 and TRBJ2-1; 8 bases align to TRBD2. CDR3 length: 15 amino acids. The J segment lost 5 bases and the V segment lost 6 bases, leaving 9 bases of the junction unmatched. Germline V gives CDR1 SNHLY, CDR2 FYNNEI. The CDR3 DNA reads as TGTGCCAGCAGCCCCGGGGGGGGGAGTCACAATGAGCAGTTCTTC. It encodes CASSPGGGSHNEQFF.

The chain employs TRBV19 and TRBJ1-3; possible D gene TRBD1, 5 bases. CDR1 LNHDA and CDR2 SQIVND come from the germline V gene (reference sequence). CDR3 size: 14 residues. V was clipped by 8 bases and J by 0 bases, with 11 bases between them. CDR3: CASWIGGSGNTIYF. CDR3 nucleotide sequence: TGTGCCAGTTGGATCGGGGGCTCTGGAAACACCATATATTTT.

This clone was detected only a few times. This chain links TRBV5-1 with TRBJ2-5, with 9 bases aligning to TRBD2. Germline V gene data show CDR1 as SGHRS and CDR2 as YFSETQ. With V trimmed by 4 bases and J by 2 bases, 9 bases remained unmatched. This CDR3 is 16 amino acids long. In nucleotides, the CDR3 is TGCGCCAGCAGCCCGGGGAGCGGGGGGTTACAAGAGACCCAGTACTTC. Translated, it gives CASSPGSGGLQETQYF.

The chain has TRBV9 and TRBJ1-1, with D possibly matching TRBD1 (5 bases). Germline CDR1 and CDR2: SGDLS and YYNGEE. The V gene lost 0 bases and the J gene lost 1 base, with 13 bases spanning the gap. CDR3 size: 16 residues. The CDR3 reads CASSVGGAGKNTEAFF. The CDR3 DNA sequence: TGTGCCAGCAGCGTAGGTGGGGCAGGGAAGAACACTGAAGCTTTCTTT.

The CDR3 reads CASSSTGNIGAFF. DNA for the CDR3: TGTGCCAGCAGCTCCACAGGGAATATCGGGGCTTTCTTT. This rearrangement joins TRBV5-6 to TRBJ1-1; a weak D match, TRBD1 (6 bases). The CDR3 contains 13 residues. The V end was cut by 3 bases, the J end by 11 bases, with 17 bases between. CDR1 and CDR2 from the germline V gene are SGHDT and YYEEEE.

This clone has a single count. The CDR3 DNA sequence: TGTGCCAGCAGCGGAGGAGGGGACTACACAGATACGCAGTATTTT. Amino acids: CASSGGGDYTDTQYF. The rearrangement uses TRBV9 and TRBJ2-3, with 7 bases that match TRBD2. Trimming at V came to 3 bases and at J to 2 bases, leaving 6 bases not matched to a gene. From germline, CDR1 is SGDLS and CDR2 YYNGEE. CDR3 length equals 15 residues.

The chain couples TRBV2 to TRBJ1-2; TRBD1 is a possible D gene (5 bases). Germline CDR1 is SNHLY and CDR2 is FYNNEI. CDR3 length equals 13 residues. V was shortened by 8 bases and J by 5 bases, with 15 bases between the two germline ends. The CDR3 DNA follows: TGTGCCAGCTTAAGGGGTGGGCTATATGGCTACACCTTC. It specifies CASLRGGLYGYTF.

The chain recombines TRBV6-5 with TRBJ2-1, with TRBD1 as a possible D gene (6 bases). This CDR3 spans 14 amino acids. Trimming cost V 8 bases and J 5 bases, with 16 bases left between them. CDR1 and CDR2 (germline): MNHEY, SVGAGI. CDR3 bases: TGTGCCAGCGATCAGGGGCCTAATCACAATGAGCAGTTCTTC. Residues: CASDQGPNHNEQFF.